This TCR beta chain is drawn from a study of T-cell memory formation after mild COVID-19. Study-level information: Across donors, TCR clusters were largely donor specific.

Only a few counts were recorded for this clonotype. Its cognate antigen is unknown. V was pared by 4 bases and J by 4 bases, with 13 bases of the junction left unmatched. CDR1 and CDR2 from the germline V gene are SGHVS and FNYEAQ. The CDR3 is 17 amino acids. Study observations and caveats: The study found balanced CD4/CD8 in clones contracting day 15 to 85 and a CD4+ lean in later expanders.

The TCR alpha and TCR beta cDNA libraries, bearing sample barcodes and UMIs, were generated by 5'RACE using constant-segment primers. TCRdb analysed the 5' RACE reads with MiXCR anew, one entry per CDR3 protein. Of about 500,000 distinct CDR3 sequences detected, about 20% appear once; the ten largest clones hold about an eighth. V and J are TRBV7-6 and TRBJ1-1, with TRBD1 identical over 9 bases. The sample consisted of PBMCs or a T cell subset sorted from them (not recorded which). The sequence came from an adult woman who had mild COVID-19 (a few samples of this study predate the infection). Cell type and time point are not known. DNA of the CDR3: TGTGCCAGCAGCTCGCACAGGGGGCGCGAATTCATCACTGAAGCTTTCTTT. Amino acids: CASSSHRGREFITEAFF.